This TCR beta chain stems from a study of blood T cells in healthy people across ages. With a J-beta primer mix and a sample-barcoded 5' primer, a second PCR ran about 6 to 11 cycles. In TCRdb, the 5' RACE reads were re-called with MiXCR into one record per CDR3 protein. The table has approximately 1.5 million distinct CDR3 sequences, approximately 39% seen once. The CDR3 contains 15 residues. V lost 6 bases, J lost 5 bases, and 10 bases stayed unmatched. The sample was blood. This receptor was identified in a woman aged 18 to 35 in good health. The J gene is TRBJ1-5, the V gene TRBV12-3 or TRBV12-4; 7 bases are a match to TRBD1. CDR3 sequence reads: CASSFYRGRYQPQHF. The CDR3 region has the DNA TGTGCCAGCAGCTTCTACAGGGGAAGGTATCAGCCCCAGCATTTT.